A single sample gave rise to the 12 T cell receptor beta chains below, sequenced in a study of patients and donors after allogeneic stem cell transplantation. TCRdb called the RT-PCR reads again in MiXCR, with one record for every CDR3 protein. The sample lists roughly 880,000 distinct CDR3 sequences; more than 15% were seen once. Sequenced material: blood, either unsorted or a sorted T cell fraction (not recorded which). Source of these receptors: a human donor who was either an allogeneic HSCT recipient or a stem cell or donor lymphocyte infusion donor (not recorded which). It is not recorded whose cells these are; they may come from a transplant donor.

A few counts support this clonotype. The CDR3 protein is CSATPLAGVYEQYF. In nucleotides, the CDR3 is TGCAGTGCCACCCCACTAGCGGGAGTTTACGAGCAGTACTTC. The chain joins TRBV20-1 to TRBJ2-7; 11 bases are a match to TRBD2. Per the germline V gene, CDR1 is DFQATT and CDR2 is SNEGSKA (reference sequence). The CDR3 sequence is 14 residues long. The J segment lost 4 bases and the V segment lost 6 bases, leaving 8 bases of the junction unmatched.

This chain links TRBV12-3 or TRBV12-4 with TRBJ1-6; D gene uncertain. With 5 bases removed from V and 1 base from J, the gap between germline ends came to 3 bases. The CDR3 runs to 13 residues. CDR3 sequence reads: CASSLSYNSPLHF. The CDR3 region has the DNA TGTGCCAGCAGTCTGTCCTATAATTCACCCCTCCACTTT.

This clonotype showed up just a few times. The chain employs TRBV18 and TRBJ1-1; no clear D. V was cut by 2 bases and J by 7 bases, with 14 bases left in between. Looked up from germline, CDR1 is KGHSH and CDR2 is LQKENI. This CDR3 is built from 14 residues. The CDR3 DNA reads as TGTGCCAGCTCACCATCATTAGGGCAGTTTGAAGCTTTCTTT. Residues: CASSPSLGQFEAFF.

This clonotype was detected ten times or more. One end of the junction varies from germline; a read error may be responsible. This CDR3 is CASRGLSSYNEQFF. The DNA of the CDR3 is TGCGCGAGCAGGGGTCTCAGCTCCTACAATGAGCAGTTCTTC. This sequence joins TRBV5-1 and TRBJ2-1; maybe TRBD1 (6 bases). The CDR3 length is 14 residues. Germline CDR1 and CDR2: SGHRS and YFSETQ.

This clonotype has only a few counts. The chain carries TRBV6-1 and TRBJ1-2; D perhaps matches TRBD1 (5 bases). The V end lost 6 bases, the J end lost 0 bases, and 11 bases lay between the germline ends. Germline CDR1 reads MNHNS; CDR2 reads SASEGT. The length of the CDR3 is 14 residues. Written as DNA, the CDR3 is TGTGCCAGCAGGCCCTCGGGGCCTAACTATGGCTACACCTTC. As protein: CASRPSGPNYGYTF.

This clonotype was observed at least ten times. This chain joins TRBV6-2 or TRBV6-3 and TRBJ2-3; TRBD2 agrees at 8 bases. Germline V gene data show CDR1 as MNHEY and CDR2 as SVGEGT. CDR3 length: 16 residues. V was pared by 0 bases and J by 2 bases, with 4 bases of the junction left unmatched. The CDR3 coding sequence is TGTGCCAGCAGTTACTCTCCTAGCGGGTTCACAGATACGCAGTATTTT. This gives the protein CASSYSPSGFTDTQYF.

The chain is built from TRBV12-3 or TRBV12-4 and TRBJ1-3, with no clear D. This CDR3 contains 14 residues. Trimming removed 6 bases from V and 2 bases from J, with 11 bases in between. The CDR3 sequence is CASREFDTGNTIYF. The CDR3 nucleotides are TGTGCCAGCAGAGAATTTGACACTGGAAACACCATATATTTT.

The chain has TRBV2 and TRBJ2-5; weak D call: TRBD2 (5 bases). The germline V and J ends were trimmed by 8 bases and 4 bases, with 14 bases remaining between them. The CDR3 is 13 residues long. Per germline, CDR1 SNHLY and CDR2 FYNNEI. Written as DNA, the CDR3 is TGTGCCAGCGTGGCGGAGGCGACAGAGACCCAGTACTTC. Translation gives CASVAEATETQYF.

The chain joins TRBV6-6 to TRBJ2-5; D is ambiguous. The V end lost 7 bases, the J end lost 2 bases, and 11 bases lay between the germline ends. This CDR3 region has 13 residues. Germline values: CDR1 MNHNY, CDR2 SVGAGI (reference sequence). The CDR3 region has the DNA TGTGCCAGCAACCCCCTTGCTCAAGAGACCCAGTACTTC. Translation gives CASNPLAQETQYF.

This clonotype was counted between two and nine times. The chain is built from TRBV20-1 and TRBJ2-3, with 9 bases that match TRBD2. V lost 5 bases and J lost 4; bases outside the gene matches: 16. This CDR3 has 17 residues. Germline V gene lookup returns CDR1 DFQATT and CDR2 SNEGSKA (reference sequence). CDR3 sequence (DNA): TGCAGTGCTCTGCCCTTTGGTAGCGGGGGATTTCCAGATACGCAGTATTTT. Translating gives CSALPFGSGGFPDTQYF.

The V call is TRBV5-4, the J call TRBJ2-5, with unresolved D. CDR1 and CDR2 from the germline V gene are SGHNT and YYREEE (reference sequence). The V end was cut by 3 bases, the J end by 3 bases, with 15 bases between. CDR3 size: 15 residues. CDR3 DNA sequence: TGTGCCAGCAGCTACTTACTTGGGCCAGAAGAGACCCAGTACTTC. It specifies CASSYLLGPEETQYF.

This clonotype was counted only a few times. Here the CDR3 reads CASMRDTQYF. The CDR3 DNA reads as TGTGCCAGCATGCGGGATACGCAGTATTTT. The chain uses TRBV12-3 or TRBV12-4 and TRBJ2-3; the D is unclear. Trimming cost V 7 bases and J 6 bases, with 5 bases left between them. This CDR3 has 10 residues.